The 2 T cell receptor beta chains in this list originate from one sample, sequenced in a study of blood T cell repertoires in COVID-19 (dated by TCRdb to the early 2020s). Libraries were made using the immunoSEQ multiplex PCR assay. TCRdb's version of the immuneACCESS table is confined to in-frame rearrangements and falls short of the full clone set. An unresolved V gene accounts for under half of the shortfall where checked; the remainder is of unknown origin. This sample gives fewer than 500,000 clones in total; roughly 77% of them show up just once. Around 1% of the sample rests with the top ten. The sequenced sample consisted of peripheral blood. The receptors derive from a human donor with acute or convalescent COVID-19. The donor label of this sample is uncertain.

The chain couples TRBV3-1 (or the pseudogene TRBV3-2) to TRBJ2-7; 10 bases map to TRBD1. Germline assignment: CDR1 LGHDT and CDR2 YNNKEL (reference sequence). The CDR3 extends over 16 amino acids. V was clipped by 2 bases and J by 2 bases; unmatched bases: 6. CDR3 nucleotides: TGTGCCAGCAGCCAACGTCCCGGGACAGGGGCCTACGAGCAGTACTTC. Translated, it gives CASSQRPGTGAYEQYF.

The chain recombines TRBV19 with TRBJ2-5; 15 nucleotides line up with TRBD2. The germline gives CDR1 LNHDA, CDR2 SQIVND (reference sequence). This CDR3 spans 16 amino acids. The J segment lost 3 bases and the V segment lost 3 bases, leaving 2 bases of the junction unmatched. Here the CDR3 DNA reads TGTGCCAGTAGTATGGGACTAGCGGGGGGTAAAGAGACCCAGTACTTC. Its translation: CASSMGLAGGKETQYF.